This is a list of T cell receptor beta chains from one sample in a study of T cells after yellow fever vaccination. TCRdb itself ran the 5' RACE reads through MiXCR, one entry per CDR3 protein. This table has 300,000 or so distinct CDR3 sequences, roughly 8.7% appearing once. The specimen was CD4+ T cells sorted from PBMCs, collected 5 days after the yellow fever booster vaccination. These receptors all stem from a man aged 18 to 29 who received the YFV17D yellow fever vaccine. The conserved cysteine and the conserved F or W are not part of the CDR3 here.

v_call,j_call,cdr3_aa
TRBV6-5,TRBJ1-6,ASRRDSHSPLH
TRBV20-1,TRBJ1-3,SARDDGNTIY
TRBV6-6,TRBJ1-1,ASGPITRTEAF
TRBV9,TRBJ2-5,ASSVGGLEETQY
TRBV27,TRBJ1-6,ASSFSGTGNSPLH
TRBV6-6,TRBJ2-2,ASRPGQGYTGELF
TRBV7-2,TRBJ1-2,ASSSYLQGDLYGYT
TRBV20-1,TRBJ2-7,SASSGLYEQY
TRBV5-1,TRBJ1-1,ASKPNVDTEAF
TRBV7-2,TRBJ1-1,ASSWELIGRNTEAF
TRBV5-4,TRBJ2-7,ASSSQGVISYEQY
TRBV19,TRBJ2-3,ASSLADLTDTQY
TRBV7-2,TRBJ2-7,ASSLASGQYTYEQY
TRBV18,TRBJ1-1,ASSPQRQRNTEAF
TRBV30,TRBJ1-5,AWRTQGSNQPQH
TRBV2,TRBJ2-2,ASSGERMSGELF
TRBV5-6,TRBJ2-1,ASSWSGTGEMDEQF
TRBV12-3/TRBV12-4,TRBJ1-5,ASSPWGSSSGQPQH
TRBV13,TRBJ2-6,ASSPDRSTLGPNVLT
TRBV20-1,TRBJ1-5,SAPDRAGVLPQH
TRBV23-1,TRBJ2-5,ASSHFGVETQY
TRBV5-1,TRBJ2-3,ASSRASGTDTQY
TRBV9,TRBJ1-2,ASSVGGTGSKYGYT
TRBV30,TRBJ2-5,AWSPSAGAFQETQY
TRBV5-1,TRBJ2-5,ASSRPGLAGGPQY
TRBV6-5,TRBJ2-2,ASGGSTGELF
TRBV5-1,TRBJ2-2,ASSSAHHAGELF
TRBV7-2,TRBJ2-7,ASSSYGTSGGASEQY
TRBV6-2/TRBV6-3,TRBJ1-2,ASSYGRRDYGYT
TRBV19,TRBJ1-2,ASSIGPPLQGHGYT
TRBV12-3/TRBV12-4,TRBJ1-4,ASSLLPARVAEKLF
TRBV4-3,TRBJ2-4,ASSQVGGSEIQY
TRBV10-1,TRBJ2-4,ASSEDAGRIQY
TRBV24-1,TRBJ1-1,ATSVGETAEHTEAF
TRBV7-2,TRBJ2-3,ASSLVASGYFLTDTQY
TRBV30,TRBJ1-1,AWIPGGRSTEAF
TRBV23-1,TRBJ1-5,ASRTGYSNQPQH
TRBV7-2,TRBJ2-7,ASSLRVGGILEQY
TRBV2,TRBJ1-5,ASSERAGHNQPQH
TRBV12-3/TRBV12-4,TRBJ2-1,ASSPSRGGAYNEQF
TRBV7-3,TRBJ1-1,ASSSDRGSVTEAF
TRBV2,TRBJ1-1,ASLQGLGTEAF
TRBV6-2/TRBV6-3,TRBJ1-1,ASSTSPGTEAF
TRBV7-2,TRBJ1-1,ASRKYDGGNTEAF
TRBV20-1,TRBJ1-6,SARGRDADNSPLH
TRBV7-9,TRBJ1-1,ASSLDRDRVNTEAF
TRBV12-3/TRBV12-4,TRBJ2-3,ATLASGGSTDTQY
TRBV10-3,TRBJ2-2,AISGRQPNTGELF
TRBV5-1,TRBJ2-5,ASSLGDRAMETQY
TRBV18,TRBJ2-1,ASSSLAGDYNEQF
TRBV2,TRBJ2-3,ASSEASGRARYTDTQY